These 19 T cell receptor beta chains originate from one sample sequenced in a study of T-cell memory formation after mild COVID-19 (dated by TCRdb to about 2021). The library was built by means of 5' RACE. This sample was sequenced with an Illumina NovaSeq 6000. TCRdb reprocessed the public reads (quality trimming at Q25 with fastp, clone calling with MiXCR) and kept in-frame beta chains. Here each entry gathers all rows of one CDR3 protein and keeps the most common genes and DNA. Present in this sample are some 150,000 distinct CDR3 sequences, approximately 25% of which were seen just once. Around 22% of the sample rests with the top ten. Sequencing was performed on PBMCs or a T cell subset sorted from them (not recorded which). These receptors came from an adult woman who had mild COVID-19 (a few samples of this study predate the infection). The sample titles of this study are shuffled in the database, so cell type and time point are left out; the donor was told from shared clones.

This chain links TRBV10-3 with TRBJ2-7; either TRBD1 or TRBD2 may fit D (5 bases each). Trimming took 7 bases from V and 9 from J, leaving 19 bases between them. Per germline, CDR1 ENHRY and CDR2 SYGVKD. There are 13 residues in the CDR3. CDR3 sequence: CAITPGTPRGQYF. DNA for the CDR3: TGTGCCATCACCCCCGGGACCCCTCGGGGGCAGTACTTC.

The chain couples TRBV9 to TRBJ2-7, with D perhaps matching TRBD2 (6 bases). Per the germline V gene, CDR1 is SGDLS and CDR2 is YYNGEE. This CDR3 has 16 amino acids. V dropped 3 bases and J dropped 5 bases, with 21 bases sitting between them. The CDR3 bases are TGTGCCAGCAGCGGCGTGGGGGGAGGCCCCTCAGACGAGCAGTACTTC. Translation: CASSGVGGGPSDEQYF.

The chain carries TRBV13 and TRBJ1-2, with D perhaps TRBD1 (5 bases). CDR1 is PRHDT, CDR2 FYEKMQ, per germline (reference sequence). The CDR3 consists of 13 residues. V shed 1 base and J shed 3 bases, with 6 bases lying between them. The CDR3: CASSLEQDYGYTF. The CDR3 nucleotides are TGTGCCAGCAGCTTAGAACAGGACTATGGCTACACCTTC.

There are a few counts of this clonotype. The V call is TRBV27, the J call TRBJ2-5, with 7 bases fitting TRBD1. V was clipped by 6 bases and J by 2 bases; unmatched bases: 9. From germline, CDR1 is MNHEY and CDR2 SMNVEV (reference sequence). The CDR3 spans 15 residues. CDR3 coding DNA: TGTGCCAGCAGCCATGGGACAGCTCCTCAAGAGACCCAGTACTTC. Protein: CASSHGTAPQETQYF.

The chain recombines TRBV27 with TRBJ2-1, with D maybe TRBD2 (6 bases). The germline V gene has CDR1 MNHEY and CDR2 SMNVEV (reference sequence). V was clipped by 0 bases and J by 4 bases, with 10 bases between them. This CDR3 has 15 amino acids. The CDR3 DNA sequence: TGTGCCAGCAGTTTATCAGCGGGCGTTTACAATGAGCAGTTCTTC. Protein product: CASSLSAGVYNEQFF.

This chain uses TRBV7-2 with TRBJ2-7; TRBD2 matches 9 bases. Germline V gives CDR1 SGHTA, CDR2 FQGNSA. The CDR3 is 16 amino acids. With V trimmed by 1 base and J by 2 bases, 6 bases remained unmatched. CDR3 sequence reads: CASSLVPAGGTYEQYF. CDR3 DNA: TGTGCCAGCAGCTTAGTACCAGCGGGGGGAACCTACGAGCAGTACTTC.

This clonotype came up a few times. The chain recombines TRBV7-2 with TRBJ2-7; TRBD2 might be the D (6 bases). Germline V lookup: CDR1 SGHTA, CDR2 FQGNSA. The CDR3 consists of 17 residues. Trimming cost V 1 base and J 3 bases, with 19 bases left between them. The CDR3 spells CASSLDVSGRLVYEQYF. CDR3 DNA: TGTGCCAGCAGCTTAGATGTTAGCGGACGATTGGTCTACGAGCAGTACTTC.

This clonotype was seen once. This chain uses TRBV2 with TRBJ2-7, with D perhaps given as TRBD1 or TRBD2 (5 bases each). The length of the CDR3 is 13 residues. The V gene lost 6 bases and the J gene lost 1 base, with 10 bases spanning the gap. Germline V gene sequence: CDR1 SNHLY, CDR2 FYNNEI. DNA for the CDR3: TGTGCCAGCAGGGGGACGGGGTCCTACGAGCAGTACTTC. This encodes CASRGTGSYEQYF.

This clonotype has only a few counts. The rearrangement uses TRBV7-9 and TRBJ2-7; 12 bases are shared with TRBD2. CDR3 length equals 14 residues. Trimming removed 5 bases from V and 7 bases from J; junction bases left unmatched: 6. Germline V lookup: CDR1 SEHNR, CDR2 FQNEAQ (reference sequence). The CDR3 region has the DNA TGTGCCAGCAGCCGGACTAGCGGGGTCGGGGAGCAGTACTTC. Translating gives CASSRTSGVGEQYF.

A few counts support this clonotype. The chain employs TRBV7-9 and TRBJ2-1; weak D call: TRBD2 (5 bases). V was trimmed by 3 bases and J by 2 bases, leaving 11 bases between them. The CDR3 extends over 15 amino acids. Per germline, CDR1 SEHNR and CDR2 FQNEAQ (reference sequence). The chain's CDR3 is CASSFSPEAYNEQFF. For the CDR3, the DNA is TGTGCCAGCAGCTTTTCCCCGGAGGCCTACAATGAGCAGTTCTTC.

The chain combines TRBV7-9 with TRBJ2-1, with 10 bases identical to TRBD2. Looked up from germline, CDR1 is SEHNR and CDR2 is FQNEAQ (reference sequence). CDR3 length equals 15 residues. The trim removed 3 bases at V and 4 bases at J, leaving 3 bases unmatched. CDR3 residues: CASSFERGGYNEQFF. CDR3 sequence (DNA): TGTGCCAGCAGCTTTGAGCGGGGGGGATACAATGAGCAGTTCTTC.

This chain joins TRBV20-1 and TRBJ1-1, with D possibly being TRBD1 (5 bases). The V gene's germline CDR1 is DFQATT and CDR2 SNEGSKA (reference sequence). CDR3 length: 12 amino acids. V was cut by 5 bases and J by 5 bases, with 12 bases left in between. DNA of the CDR3: TGCAGTGCTTTTCAGGGTTGGACTGAAGCTTTCTTT. Translation: CSAFQGWTEAFF.

This clonotype appeared a few times. The V gene is TRBV7-9, the J gene TRBJ2-5, with 8 positions matching TRBD2. The CDR3 loop spans 17 amino acids. Germline V lookup: CDR1 SEHNR, CDR2 FQNEAQ (reference sequence). V was pared by 1 base and J by 4 bases, with 11 bases of the junction left unmatched. Here the CDR3 DNA reads TGTGCCAGCAGCTTAGGTGGCGAAGCGGGAGTACTAGAGACCCAGTACTTC. This translates into CASSLGGEAGVLETQYF.

The genes are TRBV7-9 and TRBJ2-1, with TRBD2 matching 10 bases. Germline trimming cut 5 bases from V and 3 bases from J; bases unmatched to any gene: 7. CDR3 length equals 16 residues. Germline V gene data show CDR1 as SEHNR and CDR2 as FQNEAQ (reference sequence). In DNA form, the CDR3 reads TGTGCCAGCAGCCCCTCCGGACTAGCGGACTACAATGAGCAGTTCTTC. Encoded protein: CASSPSGLADYNEQFF.

This clonotype was observed a few times. The genes are TRBV9 and TRBJ2-7, with 8 bases fitting TRBD1. There are 14 residues in the CDR3. Germline trimming cut 0 bases from V and 7 bases from J; bases unmatched to any gene: 6. Germline CDR1 is SGDLS and CDR2 is YYNGEE. The CDR3 is CASSVGDRGWEQYF. The CDR3 coding sequence is TGTGCCAGCAGCGTAGGAGACAGGGGATGGGAGCAGTACTTC.

The chain has TRBV20-1 and TRBJ1-1, with 7 positions matching TRBD1. Unmatched junction bases numbered 4, after V lost 3 bases and J lost 0 bases. The germline V gene encodes CDR1 DFQATT and CDR2 SNEGSKA (reference sequence). The CDR3 has 14 amino acids. CDR3 region: CSARGGTVNTEAFF. CDR3 in DNA: TGCAGTGCTAGGGGGGGGACAGTGAACACTGAAGCTTTCTTT.

This chain uses TRBV5-8 with TRBJ2-7; possible D gene TRBD1, 6 bases. This CDR3 spans 15 amino acids. CDR1 and CDR2 from the germline V gene are SGHTS and YDEGEE. Trimming removed 4 bases from V and 2 bases from J, with 16 bases in between. For the CDR3, the DNA is TGTGCCAGCAGCGGGGCCGACAGGTTACCCTACGAGCAGTACTTC. It encodes CASSGADRLPYEQYF.

The CDR3 loop reads CASSLRSEGEQYF. CDR3 coding DNA: TGTGCCAGCAGTCTCCGATCCGAGGGCGAGCAGTACTTC. The chain employs TRBV6-1 and TRBJ2-7; tentatively, D is TRBD2 (5 bases). The CDR3 sequence is 13 residues long. In germline, CDR1 is MNHNS, CDR2 SASEGT. V lost 5 bases, J lost 6 bases, and 14 bases lay in between.

This clonotype was seen more than once but under ten times. The chain couples TRBV5-1 to TRBJ2-4; D may be TRBD2 (5 bases). Trimming shortened V by 2 bases and J by 0 bases, and 9 bases separated the two germline ends. The CDR3 contains 15 residues. Germline V gives CDR1 SGHRS, CDR2 YFSETQ. The CDR3 reads CASSFRGQAKNIQYF. CDR3 in DNA: TGCGCCAGCAGCTTTAGAGGGCAAGCCAAAAACATTCAGTACTTC.